Following are 26 T cell receptor beta chains from one sample sequenced in a study of T cell repertoires in cytomegalovirus infection. TCRdb ran MiXCR on the reads and lists one entry per CDR3 protein. This table has under 850,000 distinct CDR3 sequences, around 30% appearing once. The antigens these receptors bind are not known. The specimen was cultured PBMCs, collected from culture after CMV antigen stimulation. These receptors came from a human donor in good health (CMV status not recorded). Some clones in this sample may be carry-over from other donors' samples.

There are a few counts of this clonotype. The rearrangement links TRBV28 to TRBJ1-2; no clear D. CDR3 length: 15 residues. Germline V CDR1 and CDR2: MDHEN, SYDVKM. With 2 bases removed from V and 7 bases from J, the gap between germline ends came to 17 bases. CDR3 coding DNA: TGTGCCAGCAGTTTAAGCGGCAGAACGTATTTTGGCTACACCTTC. It translates to CASSLSGRTYFGYTF.

In this sample, this clonotype turned up many times. The CDR3 sequence: CASSLSGGQSYEQYF. CDR3 nucleotide sequence: TGTGCCAGCAGCTTAAGCGGGGGGCAATCCTACGAGCAGTACTTC. The genes are TRBV7-2 and TRBJ2-7; 9 bases line up with TRBD2. Germline CDR1 reads SGHTA; CDR2 reads FQGNSA. CDR3 length: 15 residues. V lost 2 bases and J lost 1; bases outside the gene matches: 3.

V and J are TRBV6-5 and TRBJ1-1; D is perhaps TRBD1 (6 bases). Germline V gene data show CDR1 as MNHEY and CDR2 as SVGAGI. This CDR3 spans 15 amino acids. V was trimmed by 5 bases and J by 4 bases, leaving 17 bases between them. The CDR3 sequence: CASSRGGRRGTEAFF. The DNA of the CDR3 is TGTGCCAGCAGTCGGGGGGGCAGGCGGGGCACTGAAGCTTTCTTT.

This clonotype was observed a handful of times. Written as DNA, the CDR3 is TGTGCCAGCAGCATACTAGGGATAAAAGAGACCCAGTACTTC. Amino acids: CASSILGIKETQYF. V gene TRBV12-3 or TRBV12-4 combines with J gene TRBJ2-5, with D possibly matching TRBD2 (5 bases). The CDR3 is made up of 14 amino acids. V was cut by 6 bases and J by 3 bases, with 14 bases left in between.

This clonotype was seen a few times. J is TRBJ2-7 and V is TRBV28; 8 bases line up with TRBD1. The CDR3 covers 15 residues. V dropped 4 bases and J dropped 3; count of bases not matched to a gene: 8. Germline CDR1 MDHEN, CDR2 SYDVKM. In DNA, the CDR3 is TGTGCCAGCAGTTCACCGGGACAGGCCTTCTACGAGCAGTACTTC. It translates to CASSSPGQAFYEQYF.

This clonotype was counted only a few times. The rearrangement uses TRBV6-5 and TRBJ2-7; 9 nucleotides match TRBD2. The CDR3 is made up of 15 amino acids. Trimming took 4 bases from V and 3 from J; bases not matched to a gene: 7. Germline-derived CDR1 and CDR2 are MNHEY and SVGAGI. The CDR3 reads CASSWGLALYYEQYF. CDR3 in DNA: TGTGCCAGCAGTTGGGGACTAGCTCTTTACTACGAGCAGTACTTC.

This chain uses TRBV20-1 with TRBJ1-5, with 11 nucleotides matching TRBD1. This CDR3 region has 17 residues. The ends lost 7 bases at V and 1 base at J; junction bases unmatched: 12. Germline-derived CDR1 and CDR2 are DFQATT and SNEGSKA (reference sequence). The CDR3 DNA reads TGCAGTGAGGCGGGACAGGGGGAACGTTTGAGCAATCAGCCCCAGCATTTT. Amino acids: CSEAGQGERLSNQPQHF.

This clonotype showed up just a few times. CDR3: CASSAGTVTEAFF. Here the CDR3 DNA reads TGCGCCAGCAGCGCCGGGACAGTCACTGAAGCTTTCTTT. V is TRBV5-1 and J is TRBJ1-1; 7 bases line up with TRBD1. The junction had 4 bases not matched to a gene; V was cut back by 4 bases and J by 4 bases. The CDR3 runs 13 residues. From germline, CDR1 is SGHRS and CDR2 YFSETQ.

This clonotype was counted between two and nine times. The chain recombines TRBV2 with TRBJ1-1; D is undetermined. The CDR3 has 14 amino acids. Trimming cost V 6 bases and J 1 base, with 12 bases left between them. The germline CDR1 and CDR2 sequences are SNHLY and FYNNEI. The CDR3 coding sequence is TGTGCCAGCAGGGAGGGCAGGAGGAACACTGAAGCTTTCTTT. Protein product: CASREGRRNTEAFF.

This clonotype has a handful of counts. The chain joins TRBV29-1 to TRBJ1-1; D remains ambiguous. Germline V gene data show CDR1 as SQVTM and CDR2 as ANQGSEA. The CDR3 covers 13 residues. V lost 7 bases and J lost 0, with 12 bases in between. The CDR3, as DNA: TGCAGCGCCGTTTACCAGGTGAACACTGAAGCTTTCTTT. This translates into CSAVYQVNTEAFF.

This clonotype was seen only a few times. This sequence joins TRBV6-1 and TRBJ2-1; perhaps TRBD1 as D (6 bases). Trimming pared 1 base from V and 11 bases from J, leaving 9 bases between. Germline CDR1 reads MNHNS; CDR2 reads SASEGT. This CDR3 region has 12 residues. Here the CDR3 reads CASSEVRDKQFF. The CDR3 DNA sequence: TGTGCCAGCAGTGAAGTTAGGGACAAGCAGTTCTTC.

This clonotype was counted a few times. The J gene is TRBJ2-7, the V gene TRBV7-8, with 10 positions matching TRBD1. J was trimmed by 5 bases and V by 8 bases; bases with no gene match: 9. This CDR3 region has 14 residues. Germline V gives CDR1 SGHVS, CDR2 FQNEAQ. CDR3 nucleotide sequence: TGTGCCAGCGCCCAGGGACAGGGGAGGGACGAGCAGTACTTC. It specifies CASAQGQGRDEQYF.

The rearrangement links TRBV7-6 to TRBJ2-5, with D possibly called TRBD1 or TRBD2 (5 bases each). The germline CDR1 and CDR2 sequences are SGHVS and FNYEAQ. CDR3 length equals 18 residues. Trimming took off 5 bases at V and 5 bases at J, with 27 bases between the two ends. The DNA of the CDR3 is TGTGCCAGCAGCCTATCACGGGCAATCTCTATGGGGGTGGAGACCCAGTACTTC. Its protein is CASSLSRAISMGVETQYF. Drawing the rest from reference TRBV7-6 and TRBJ2-5, the complete variable domain is GAGVSQSPRYKVTKRGQDVALRCDPISGHVSLYWYRQALGQGPEFLTYFNYEAQQDKSGLPNDRFSAERPEGSISTLTIQRTEQRDSAMYRCASSLSRAISMGVETQYFGPGTRLLVL.

This clonotype was counted a few times. The chain has TRBV7-9 and TRBJ2-3, with D possibly called TRBD1 or TRBD2 (5 bases each). The CDR3 is 14 amino acids. V was shortened by 5 bases and J by 6 bases, with 15 bases between the two germline ends. Germline V gene sequence: CDR1 SEHNR, CDR2 FQNEAQ (reference sequence). The CDR3 is CASSGRVAGDTQYF. As DNA, the CDR3 is TGTGCCAGCAGCGGCAGGGTGGCGGGCGATACGCAGTATTTT.

The J gene is TRBJ2-7, the V gene TRBV7-9, with TRBD2 as a possible D gene (6 bases). CDR1 SEHNR and CDR2 FQNEAQ come from the germline V gene (reference sequence). V was pared by 3 bases and J by 2 bases, with 17 bases between. There are 16 residues in the CDR3. The CDR3 DNA sequence: TGTGCCAGCAGCTTCCCACGGGACTCCCTCGCCTACGAGCAGTACTTC. It translates to CASSFPRDSLAYEQYF.

The DNA of the CDR3 is TGTGCCAGCAGCCAAGACAGCCTAGCGGGGGAAAGCACAGATACGCAGTATTTT. Amino acid sequence: CASSQDSLAGESTDTQYF. The V call is TRBV3-1, the J call TRBJ2-3; 10 bases are a match to TRBD2. V was clipped by 0 bases and J by 0 bases; unmatched bases: 6. This CDR3 spans 18 amino acids. The germline gives CDR1 LGHDT, CDR2 YNNKEL (reference sequence).

This clonotype was observed at least ten times. The chain recombines TRBV7-8 with TRBJ2-7; 12 nucleotides match TRBD2. This CDR3 region has 15 residues. The V segment lost 8 bases and the J segment 5 bases; nucleotides outside the gene matches: 10. Looked up from germline, CDR1 is SGHVS and CDR2 is FQNEAQ. The CDR3 loop reads CASRPGLAGFDEQYF. CDR3 coding DNA: TGTGCCAGCCGACCCGGACTAGCGGGATTCGACGAGCAGTACTTC.

This clonotype was seen just once. The chain employs TRBV7-4 and TRBJ1-3; D gene uncertain. The CDR3 has 16 amino acids. Germline V gene data show CDR1 as SGHVT and CDR2 as SQSDAQ. V lost 1 base and J lost 0, with 10 bases in between. CDR3 amino acids: CASSLGFSSSGNTIYF. In nucleotides, the CDR3 is TGTGCCAGCAGCTTAGGATTTTCGAGCTCTGGAAACACCATATATTTT.

The table lists this clonotype with many counts. This chain uses TRBV11-2 with TRBJ2-3; 7 bases are a match to TRBD1. The length of the CDR3 is 13 residues. Germline trimming cut 0 bases from V and 6 bases from J; bases unmatched to any gene: 0. Germline V gene data show CDR1 as SGHAT and CDR2 as FQNNGV. CDR3: CASSLDRGDTQYF. The CDR3 DNA follows: TGTGCCAGCAGCTTAGACAGGGGGGATACGCAGTATTTT.

This clonotype was counted at least ten times. This chain links TRBV7-2 with TRBJ2-6; D is tentatively TRBD1 or TRBD2 (7 bases each). Germline lookup yields CDR1 SGHTA and CDR2 FQGNSA. The CDR3 has 18 residues. Trimming stripped 5 bases from V and 0 bases from J, with 17 bases between. The CDR3 reads CASSLRGGGSSGANVLTF. The CDR3 coding sequence is TGTGCCAGCAGCCTCCGAGGGGGCGGGAGCTCTGGGGCCAACGTCCTGACTTTC.

This clonotype was counted ten times or more. This chain joins TRBV7-2 and TRBJ1-1; tentatively, D is TRBD1 (5 bases). The V gene lost 5 bases and the J gene lost 11 bases, with 15 bases spanning the gap. Germline V gene sequence: CDR1 SGHTA, CDR2 FQGNSA. The CDR3 consists of 12 residues. Here the CDR3 DNA reads TGTGCCAGCAGCCCCCCGGGACGGTGGGCTTTCTTT. It specifies CASSPPGRWAFF.

Details on this clonotype: Because the CDR3 is missing its conserved closing phenylalanine or tryptophan, this is likely a read error. Because the CDR3's place on the DNA is in doubt, the DNA is left out and the CDR3 is given as listed by TCRdb. CDR3 amino acids: CASSLAPWGR. The V call is TRBV7-6, the J call TRBJ2-3. 10 amino acids form the CDR3, both terminal residues included. CDR1 SGHVS and CDR2 FNYEAQ come from the germline V gene.

A few counts support this clonotype. The chain has TRBV2 and TRBJ2-1; 11 bases fit TRBD2. J lost 2 bases, V lost 4 bases, and 1 base had no gene match. This CDR3 has 15 residues. Germline V CDR1 and CDR2: SNHLY, FYNNEI. The CDR3: CASSASGGTYNEQFF. In nucleotides, the CDR3 is TGTGCCAGCAGTGCTAGCGGGGGGACCTACAATGAGCAGTTCTTC.

The rearrangement links TRBV2 to TRBJ1-4; D is undetermined. Germline-derived CDR1 and CDR2 are SNHLY and FYNNEI. V was cut by 8 bases and J by 5 bases, with 12 bases left in between. The CDR3 is made up of 13 amino acids. CDR3 sequence: CASQTTTNEKLFF. The CDR3 DNA reads TGTGCCAGCCAGACAACCACGAATGAAAAACTGTTTTTT.

This clonotype was seen only a few times. CDR3 sequence reads: CASRRRRYYEQYF. CDR3 sequence (DNA): TGTGCCAGCAGGAGGCGCAGATACTACGAGCAGTACTTC. This sequence joins TRBV6-1 and TRBJ2-7; D is unclear. The length of the CDR3 is 13 residues. Germline CDR1 is MNHNS and CDR2 is SASEGT. Between the trimmed V and J ends, which lost 6 bases and 3 bases, there was a span of 12 bases.

This clonotype was counted only a few times. This chain uses TRBV12-3 or TRBV12-4 with TRBJ2-1, with 9 bases fitting TRBD2. This CDR3 is built from 15 residues. Germline trimming cut 7 bases from V and 9 bases from J; bases unmatched to any gene: 13. The CDR3 DNA reads TGTGCCAGCACCCTATGGGCGGGAGGGCCGGTTGAGCAGTTCTTC. Its protein product is CASTLWAGGPVEQFF.